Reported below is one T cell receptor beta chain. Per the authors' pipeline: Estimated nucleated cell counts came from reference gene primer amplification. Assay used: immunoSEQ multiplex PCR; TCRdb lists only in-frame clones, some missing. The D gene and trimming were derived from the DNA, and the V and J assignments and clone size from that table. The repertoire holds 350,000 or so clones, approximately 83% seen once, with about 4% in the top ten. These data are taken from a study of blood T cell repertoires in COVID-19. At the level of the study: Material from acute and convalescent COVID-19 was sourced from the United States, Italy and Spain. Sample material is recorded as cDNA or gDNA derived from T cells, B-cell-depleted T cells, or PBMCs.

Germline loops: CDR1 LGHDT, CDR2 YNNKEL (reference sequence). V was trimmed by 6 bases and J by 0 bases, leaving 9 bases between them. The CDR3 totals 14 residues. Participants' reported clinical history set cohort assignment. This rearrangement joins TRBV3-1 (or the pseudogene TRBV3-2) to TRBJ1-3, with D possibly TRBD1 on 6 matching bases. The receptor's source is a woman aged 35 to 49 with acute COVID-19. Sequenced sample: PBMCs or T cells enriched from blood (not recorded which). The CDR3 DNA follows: TGTGCCAGCAGGACAGGCCGCTCTGGAAACACCATATATTTT. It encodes CASRTGRSGNTIYF.